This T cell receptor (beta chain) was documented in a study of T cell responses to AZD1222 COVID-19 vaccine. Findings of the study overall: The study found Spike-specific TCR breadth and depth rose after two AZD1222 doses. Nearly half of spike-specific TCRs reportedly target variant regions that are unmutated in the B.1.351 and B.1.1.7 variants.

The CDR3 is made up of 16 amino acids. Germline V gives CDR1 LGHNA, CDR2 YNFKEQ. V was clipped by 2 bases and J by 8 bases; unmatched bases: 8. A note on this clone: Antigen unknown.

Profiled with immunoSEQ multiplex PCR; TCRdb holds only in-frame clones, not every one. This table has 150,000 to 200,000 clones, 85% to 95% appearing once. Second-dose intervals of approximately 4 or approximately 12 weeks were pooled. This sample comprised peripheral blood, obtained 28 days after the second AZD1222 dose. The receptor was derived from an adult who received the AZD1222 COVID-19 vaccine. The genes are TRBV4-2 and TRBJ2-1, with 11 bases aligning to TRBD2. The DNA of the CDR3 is TGTGCCAGCAGCCAAATTGGGACTAGCGGCGTTGATGAGCAGTTCTTC. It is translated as CASSQIGTSGVDEQFF.